The clone carrying this TCR beta chain was detected only once. The antigen remains unidentified. Gene names follow the mouse nomenclature. The missing CDR3 end, 1 residue past where the read stops, is filled in from the germline J gene. This sample stems from a study of tissue T cells after allogeneic stem cell transplantation. Whole-study findings and limits: Blood and spleen captured only part of the tissue TCR repertoire.

Time point given: mouse harvest day 14 after allogeneic transplant. Mouse grafts combined 10^7 T-cell-depleted bone marrow cells with 10^6 splenic CD5+ T cells. The CDR3 is made up of 18 amino acids. The J segment lost 1 base and the V segment lost 5 bases, leaving 8 bases of the junction unmatched. In germline, CDR1 is SNHLY, CDR2 FYNGKV (reference sequence). Measured with immunoSEQ multiplex PCR; TCRdb has only the in-frame clones, and not every one. The table lists several thousand clones, roughly a third of them singletons. The origin of this receptor is a female BALB/c mouse given C57BL/6 T cells with graft-versus-host disease after an allogeneic hematopoietic cell transplant. The J gene is TRBJ2-4, the V gene TRBV3; 14 bases fit TRBD2. Sequencing was carried out using skin. The CDR3: CASSRRDWGGAGQNTLYF. The sequenced part of the CDR3 DNA is TGTGCCAGCAGCCGCCGGGACTGGGGGGGCGCGGGTCAAAACACCTTGTAC.